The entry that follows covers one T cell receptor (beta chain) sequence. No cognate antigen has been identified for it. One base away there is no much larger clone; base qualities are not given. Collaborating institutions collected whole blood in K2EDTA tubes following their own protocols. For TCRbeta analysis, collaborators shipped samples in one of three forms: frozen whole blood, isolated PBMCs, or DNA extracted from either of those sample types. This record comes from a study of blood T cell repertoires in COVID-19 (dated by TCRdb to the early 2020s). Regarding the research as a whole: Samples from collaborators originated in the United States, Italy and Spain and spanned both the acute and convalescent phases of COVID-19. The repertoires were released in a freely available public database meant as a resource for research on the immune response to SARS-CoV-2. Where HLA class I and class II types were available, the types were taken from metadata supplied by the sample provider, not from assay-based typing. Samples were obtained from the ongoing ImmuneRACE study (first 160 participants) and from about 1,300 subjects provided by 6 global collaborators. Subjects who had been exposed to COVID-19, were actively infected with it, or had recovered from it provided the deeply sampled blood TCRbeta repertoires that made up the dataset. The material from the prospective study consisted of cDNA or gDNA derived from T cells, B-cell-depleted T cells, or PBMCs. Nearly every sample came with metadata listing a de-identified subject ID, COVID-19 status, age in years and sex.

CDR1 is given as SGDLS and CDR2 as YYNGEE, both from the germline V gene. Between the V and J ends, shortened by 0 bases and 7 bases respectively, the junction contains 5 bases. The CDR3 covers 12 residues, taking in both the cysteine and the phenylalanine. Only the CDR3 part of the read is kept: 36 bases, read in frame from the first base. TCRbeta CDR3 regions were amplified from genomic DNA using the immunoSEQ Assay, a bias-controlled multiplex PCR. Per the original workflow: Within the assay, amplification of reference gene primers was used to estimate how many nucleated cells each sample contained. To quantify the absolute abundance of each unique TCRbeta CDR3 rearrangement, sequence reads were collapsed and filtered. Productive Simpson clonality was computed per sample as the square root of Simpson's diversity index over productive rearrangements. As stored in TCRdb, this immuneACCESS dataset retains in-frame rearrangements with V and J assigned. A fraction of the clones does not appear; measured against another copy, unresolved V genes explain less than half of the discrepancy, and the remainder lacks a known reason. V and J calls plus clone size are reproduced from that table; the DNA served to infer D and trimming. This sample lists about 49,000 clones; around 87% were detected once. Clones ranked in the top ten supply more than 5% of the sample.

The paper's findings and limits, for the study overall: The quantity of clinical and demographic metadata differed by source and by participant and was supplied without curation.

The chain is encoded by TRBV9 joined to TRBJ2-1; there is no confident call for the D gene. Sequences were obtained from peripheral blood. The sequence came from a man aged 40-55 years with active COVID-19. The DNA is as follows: TGTGCCAGCAGCGTAGGGCAGAATGAGCAGTTCTTC. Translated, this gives CASSVGQNEQFF.